This T cell receptor beta chain was captured by sequencing in a study of T-cell memory formation after mild COVID-19. Whole-study findings and limits: Among contracting clones, CD4+ were mainly CM/EM and CD8+ enriched in EMRA.

The germline gives CDR1 SEHNR, CDR2 FQNEAQ (reference sequence). CDR3 length: 14 amino acids. V lost 4 bases and J 1 base, leaving 8 bases between the germline ends. TCRdb itself ran the 5' RACE reads through MiXCR, one entry per CDR3 protein. Among about 360,000 distinct CDR3 sequences listed, around 15% were seen once. In its sample, this clonotype was seen many times. Its target is not known. The chain joins TRBV7-9 to TRBJ2-1; maybe TRBD2 (5 bases). What was sequenced was PBMCs or a T cell subset sorted from them (not recorded which). The source is a man between 18 and 29 years old who had mild COVID-19 (a few samples of this study predate the infection). Cell type and time point are not known. The CDR3 bases are TGTGCCAGCAGCTACCGGGGTTCCTACAATGAGCAGTTCTTC. It translates to CASSYRGSYNEQFF.